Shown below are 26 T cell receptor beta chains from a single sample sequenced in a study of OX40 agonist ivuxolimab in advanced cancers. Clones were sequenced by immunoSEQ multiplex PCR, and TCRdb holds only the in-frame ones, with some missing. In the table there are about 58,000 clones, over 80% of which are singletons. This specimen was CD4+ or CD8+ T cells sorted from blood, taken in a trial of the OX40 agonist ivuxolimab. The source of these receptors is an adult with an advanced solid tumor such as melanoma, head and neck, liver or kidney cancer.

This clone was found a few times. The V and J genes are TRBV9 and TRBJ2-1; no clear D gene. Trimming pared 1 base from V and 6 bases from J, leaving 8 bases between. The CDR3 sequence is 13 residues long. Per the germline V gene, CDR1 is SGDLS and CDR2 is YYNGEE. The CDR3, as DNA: TGTGCCAGCAGCGTACACGTGGGCAATGAGCAGTTCTTC. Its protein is CASSVHVGNEQFF.

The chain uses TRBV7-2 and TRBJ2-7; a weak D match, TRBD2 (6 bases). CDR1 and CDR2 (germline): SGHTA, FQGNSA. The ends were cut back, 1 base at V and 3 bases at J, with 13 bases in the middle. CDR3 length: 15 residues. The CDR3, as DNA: TGTGCCAGCAGCTTAGGGCCGGGAGAGGGCTACGAGCAGTACTTC. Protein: CASSLGPGEGYEQYF. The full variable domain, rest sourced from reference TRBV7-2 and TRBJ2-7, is GAGVSQSPSNKVTEKGKDVELRCDPISGHTALYWYRQSLGQGLEFLIYFQGNSAPDKSGLPSDRFSAERTGGSVSTLTIQRTQQEDSAVYLCASSLGPGEGYEQYFGPGTRLTVT.

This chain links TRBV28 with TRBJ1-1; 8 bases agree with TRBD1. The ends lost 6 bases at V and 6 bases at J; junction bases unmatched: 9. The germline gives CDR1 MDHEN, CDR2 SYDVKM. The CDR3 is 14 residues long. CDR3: CASRAGGPIPEAFF. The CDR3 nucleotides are TGTGCCAGCAGAGCAGGGGGCCCTATCCCTGAAGCTTTCTTT.

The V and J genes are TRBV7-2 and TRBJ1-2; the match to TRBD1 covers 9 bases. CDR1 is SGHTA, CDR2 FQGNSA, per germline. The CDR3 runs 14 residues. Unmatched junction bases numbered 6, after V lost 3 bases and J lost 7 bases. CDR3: CASSFVDRGSGYTF. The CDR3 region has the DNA TGTGCCAGCAGCTTCGTAGACAGGGGGTCTGGCTACACCTTC.

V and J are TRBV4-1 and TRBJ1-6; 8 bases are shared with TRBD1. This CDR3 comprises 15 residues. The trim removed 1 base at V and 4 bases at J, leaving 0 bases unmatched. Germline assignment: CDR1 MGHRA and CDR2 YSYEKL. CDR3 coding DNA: TGCGCCAGCAGCCAAGGGACAGGGTATAATTCACCCCTCCACTTT. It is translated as CASSQGTGYNSPLHF.

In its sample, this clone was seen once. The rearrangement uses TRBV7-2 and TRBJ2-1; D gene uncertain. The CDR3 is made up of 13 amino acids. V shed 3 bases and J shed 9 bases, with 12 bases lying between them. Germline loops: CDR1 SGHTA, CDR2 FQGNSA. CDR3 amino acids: CASSFLRTAEQFF. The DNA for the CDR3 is TGTGCCAGCAGCTTCCTCCGAACGGCTGAGCAGTTCTTC.

This chain's CDR3 is CASSNDRVSTGELFF. In DNA form, the CDR3 reads TGCGCCAGCAGCAACGACAGGGTCAGCACCGGGGAGCTGTTTTTT. The chain joins TRBV5-1 to TRBJ2-2; TRBD1 matches 7 bases. CDR1 and CDR2 (germline): SGHRS, YFSETQ. The CDR3 has 15 residues. V trimming: 4 bases; J trimming: 4 bases; junction bases outside the gene matches: 7.

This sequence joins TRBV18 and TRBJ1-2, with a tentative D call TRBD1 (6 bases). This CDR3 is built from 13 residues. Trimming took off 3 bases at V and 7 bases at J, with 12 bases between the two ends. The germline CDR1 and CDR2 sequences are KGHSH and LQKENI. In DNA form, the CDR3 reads TGTGCCAGCTCACCTGACAGGTTTAGTGGCTACACCTTC. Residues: CASSPDRFSGYTF. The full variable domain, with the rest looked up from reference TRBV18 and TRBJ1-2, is NAGVMQNPRHLVRRRGQEARLRCSPMKGHSHVYWYRQLPEEGLKFMVYLQKENIIDESGMPKERFSAEFPKEGPSILRIQQVVRGDSAAYFCASSPDRFSGYTFGSGTRLTVV.

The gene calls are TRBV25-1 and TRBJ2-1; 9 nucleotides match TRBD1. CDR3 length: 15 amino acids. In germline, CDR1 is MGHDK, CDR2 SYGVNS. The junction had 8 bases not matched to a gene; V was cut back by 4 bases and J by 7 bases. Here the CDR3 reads CASSARDRGSNEQFF. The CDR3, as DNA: TGTGCCAGCAGTGCCCGCGACAGGGGGTCAAATGAGCAGTTCTTC.

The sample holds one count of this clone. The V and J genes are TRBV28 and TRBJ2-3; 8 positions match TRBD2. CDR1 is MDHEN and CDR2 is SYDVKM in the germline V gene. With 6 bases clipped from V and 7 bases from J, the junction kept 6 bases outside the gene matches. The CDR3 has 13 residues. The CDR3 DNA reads TGTGCCAGCAGAAACGGGGGGGCGTATACGCAGTATTTT. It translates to CASRNGGAYTQYF.

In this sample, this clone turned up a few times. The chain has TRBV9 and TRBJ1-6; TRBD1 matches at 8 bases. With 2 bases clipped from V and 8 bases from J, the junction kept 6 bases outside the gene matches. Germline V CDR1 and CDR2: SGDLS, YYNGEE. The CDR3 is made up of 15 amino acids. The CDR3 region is CASSVVDRGDSPLHF. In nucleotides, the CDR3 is TGTGCCAGCAGCGTTGTCGACAGGGGAGATTCACCCCTCCACTTT.

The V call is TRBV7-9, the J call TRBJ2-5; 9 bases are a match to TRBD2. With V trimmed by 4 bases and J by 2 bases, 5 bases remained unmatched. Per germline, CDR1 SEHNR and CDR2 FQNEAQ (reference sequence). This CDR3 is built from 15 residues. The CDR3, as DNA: TGTGCCAGCAGCTATAGCGGGAGCGGGCAAGAGACCCAGTACTTC. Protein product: CASSYSGSGQETQYF.

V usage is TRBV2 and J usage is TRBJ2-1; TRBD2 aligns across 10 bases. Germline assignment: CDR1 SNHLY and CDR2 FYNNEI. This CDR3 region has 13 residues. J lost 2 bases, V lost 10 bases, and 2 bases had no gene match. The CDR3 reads CAILAGAYNEQFF. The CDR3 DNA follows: TGTGCCATCCTAGCGGGAGCCTACAATGAGCAGTTCTTC.

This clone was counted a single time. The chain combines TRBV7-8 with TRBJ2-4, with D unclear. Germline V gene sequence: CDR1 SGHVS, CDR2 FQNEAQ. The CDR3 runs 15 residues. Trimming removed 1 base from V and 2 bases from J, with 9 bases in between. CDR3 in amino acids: CASSLGWETKNIQYF. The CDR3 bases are TGTGCCAGCAGCTTAGGGTGGGAAACCAAAAACATTCAGTACTTC.

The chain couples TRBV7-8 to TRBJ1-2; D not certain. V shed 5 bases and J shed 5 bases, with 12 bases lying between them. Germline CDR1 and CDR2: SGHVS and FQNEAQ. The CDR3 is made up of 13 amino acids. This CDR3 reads CASSPSETYGYTF. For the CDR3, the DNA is TGTGCCAGCAGCCCGTCCGAGACTTATGGCTACACCTTC.

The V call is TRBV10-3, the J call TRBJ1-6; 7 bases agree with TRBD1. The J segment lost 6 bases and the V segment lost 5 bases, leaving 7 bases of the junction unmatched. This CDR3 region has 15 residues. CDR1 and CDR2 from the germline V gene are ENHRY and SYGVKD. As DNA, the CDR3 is TGTGCCATCAGTCCTAGACAGGGTGCTAATTCACCCCTCCACTTT. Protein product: CAISPRQGANSPLHF.

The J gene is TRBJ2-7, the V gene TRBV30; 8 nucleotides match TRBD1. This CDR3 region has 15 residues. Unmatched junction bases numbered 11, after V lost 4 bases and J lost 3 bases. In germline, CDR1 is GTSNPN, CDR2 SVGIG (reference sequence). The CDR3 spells CAWNDRGRLFYEQYF. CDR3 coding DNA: TGTGCCTGGAACGACAGGGGTCGTTTATTCTACGAGCAGTACTTC.

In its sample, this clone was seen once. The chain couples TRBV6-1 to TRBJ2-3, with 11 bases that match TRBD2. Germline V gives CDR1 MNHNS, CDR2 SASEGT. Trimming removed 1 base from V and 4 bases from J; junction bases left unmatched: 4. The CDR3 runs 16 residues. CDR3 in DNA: TGTGCCAGCAGTGAAGGGGCTAGCGGGGGGCCAGATACGCAGTATTTT. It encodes CASSEGASGGPDTQYF.

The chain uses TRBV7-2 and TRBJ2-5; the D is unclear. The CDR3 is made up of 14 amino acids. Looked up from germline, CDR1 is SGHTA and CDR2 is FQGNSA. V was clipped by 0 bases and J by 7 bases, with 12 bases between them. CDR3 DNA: TGTGCCAGCAGCTTAGCTAGGACGGAAGGGACCCAGTACTTC. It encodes CASSLARTEGTQYF.

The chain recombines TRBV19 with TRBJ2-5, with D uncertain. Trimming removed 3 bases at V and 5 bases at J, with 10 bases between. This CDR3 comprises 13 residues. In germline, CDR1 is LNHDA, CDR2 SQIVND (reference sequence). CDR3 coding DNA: TGTGCCAGTAGTATGGATAGGGCCGAGACCCAGTACTTC. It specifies CASSMDRAETQYF.

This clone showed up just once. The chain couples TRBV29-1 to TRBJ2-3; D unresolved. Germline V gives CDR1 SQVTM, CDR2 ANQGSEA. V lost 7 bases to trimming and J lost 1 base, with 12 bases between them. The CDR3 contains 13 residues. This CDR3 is CSDEASGTDTQYF. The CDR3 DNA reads TGCAGCGACGAGGCCAGCGGCACAGATACGCAGTATTTT.

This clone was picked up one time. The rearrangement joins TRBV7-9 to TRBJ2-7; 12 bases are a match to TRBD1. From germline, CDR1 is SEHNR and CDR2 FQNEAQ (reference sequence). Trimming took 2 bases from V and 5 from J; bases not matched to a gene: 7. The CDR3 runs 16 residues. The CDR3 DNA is TGTGCCAGCAGCTTAACCGGGACAGGGGGCAGCGACGAGCAGTACTTC. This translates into CASSLTGTGGSDEQYF.

CDR3 loop: CSATESYEQYF. For the CDR3, the DNA is TGCAGTGCTACAGAGTCCTACGAGCAGTACTTC. V usage is TRBV20-1 and J usage is TRBJ2-5; D ambiguous. The tail of the sequence fits TRBJ2-7 better, so the J call may be wrong. Per the germline V gene, CDR1 is DFQATT and CDR2 is SNEGSKA (reference sequence). CDR3 length equals 11 residues.

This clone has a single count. The CDR3 protein is CASTPPGLRTDTQYF. CDR3 bases: TGTGCCAGTACCCCCCCGGGGCTGCGGACAGATACGCAGTATTTT. The V gene is TRBV19, the J gene TRBJ2-3; the D gene could be TRBD1 or TRBD2 (5 bases each). This CDR3 comprises 15 residues. Germline values: CDR1 LNHDA, CDR2 SQIVND (reference sequence). Deletions cut 7 bases from V and 3 bases from J, with 17 bases between.

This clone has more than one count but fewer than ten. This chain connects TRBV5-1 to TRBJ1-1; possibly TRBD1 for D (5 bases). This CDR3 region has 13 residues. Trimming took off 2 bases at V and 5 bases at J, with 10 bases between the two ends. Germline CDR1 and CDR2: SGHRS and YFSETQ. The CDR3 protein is CASSFGGRTEAFF. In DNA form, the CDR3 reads TGCGCCAGCAGCTTCGGGGGTAGGACTGAAGCTTTCTTT.

CDR3 nucleotides: TGCGCCAGCTCCCTAGCGGGCACAGATACGCAGTATTTT. Translated, it gives CASSLAGTDTQYF. The chain has TRBV10-1 and TRBJ2-3, with 7 bases aligning to TRBD2. The CDR3 extends over 13 amino acids. The V and J ends lost 8 bases and 1 base, in that order; junction bases with no gene match: 3. Looked up from germline, CDR1 is WNHNN and CDR2 is SYGVQD (reference sequence).